The source of this T cell receptor (beta chain) is a study of blood T cell repertoires in COVID-19. Study context: The United States, Italy and Spain supplied acute and convalescent COVID-19 samples. PBMCs, B-cell-depleted T cells, or T cells provided the cDNA or gDNA that made up the material.

TCRdb's table, derived via immunoSEQ multiplex PCR, lists solely in-frame clones and lacks some. The top ten hold 7.3% of the sample, which has some 50,000 clones, 65% to 90% seen once. The TCR sequence derives from a man aged 35 to 55 with acute or convalescent COVID-19. Sequencing was carried out using peripheral blood.

CDR3 protein: CASSIGHGQVYGYTF. In nucleotides, the CDR3 is TGTGCCAGTAGTATAGGGCACGGACAGGTTTATGGCTACACCTTC. The chain links TRBV19 to TRBJ1-2, with TRBD1 identical over 7 bases. The germline gives CDR1 LNHDA, CDR2 SQIVND (reference sequence). V dropped 1 base and J dropped 5; count of bases not matched to a gene: 7. CDR3 length: 15 residues.